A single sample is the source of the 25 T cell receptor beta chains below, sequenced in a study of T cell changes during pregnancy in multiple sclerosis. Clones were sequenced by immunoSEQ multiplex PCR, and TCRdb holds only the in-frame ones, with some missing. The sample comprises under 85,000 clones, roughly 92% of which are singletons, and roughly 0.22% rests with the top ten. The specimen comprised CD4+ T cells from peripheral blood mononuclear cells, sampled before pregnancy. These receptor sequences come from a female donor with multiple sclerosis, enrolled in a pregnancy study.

This chain's CDR3 is CASSVDTFSYEQYF. The CDR3 DNA reads as TGCGCCAGCAGCGTGGACACCTTCTCCTACGAGCAGTACTTC. V is TRBV5-1 and J is TRBJ2-7; possible D gene TRBD1, 5 bases. CDR1 and CDR2 (germline): SGHRS, YFSETQ. This CDR3 region has 14 residues. Trimming cost V 4 bases and J 0 bases, with 11 bases left between them.

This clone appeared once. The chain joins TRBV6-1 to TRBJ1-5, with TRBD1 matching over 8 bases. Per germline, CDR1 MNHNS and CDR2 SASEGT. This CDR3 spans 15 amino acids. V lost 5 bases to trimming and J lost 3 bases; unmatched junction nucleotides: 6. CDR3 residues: CASSLDRAVNQPQHF. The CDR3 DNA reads TGTGCCAGCAGTTTGGACAGGGCGGTCAATCAGCCCCAGCATTTT.

The CDR3 region has the DNA TGTGCCAGCAGTTTCAAACAGAACTATGGCTACACCTTC. It encodes CASSFKQNYGYTF. The chain recombines TRBV28 with TRBJ1-2; D uncertain. Germline V gene lookup returns CDR1 MDHEN and CDR2 SYDVKM. V lost 3 bases to trimming and J lost 2 bases, with 7 bases between them. The CDR3 consists of 13 residues.

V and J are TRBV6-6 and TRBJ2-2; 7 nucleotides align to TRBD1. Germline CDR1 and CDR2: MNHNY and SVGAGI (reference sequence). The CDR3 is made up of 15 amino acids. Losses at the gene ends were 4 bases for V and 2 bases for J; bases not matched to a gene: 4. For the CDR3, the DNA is TGTGCCAGCAGTTTGAGGACAGGCAACACCGGGGAGCTGTTTTTT. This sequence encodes CASSLRTGNTGELFF.

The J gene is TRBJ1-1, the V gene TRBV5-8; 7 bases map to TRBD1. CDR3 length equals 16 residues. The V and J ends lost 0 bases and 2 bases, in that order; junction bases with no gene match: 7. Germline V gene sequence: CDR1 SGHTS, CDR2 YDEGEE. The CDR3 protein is CASSLGDRAFNTEAFF. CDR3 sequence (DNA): TGTGCCAGCAGCTTGGGGGACAGAGCATTCAACACTGAAGCTTTCTTT.

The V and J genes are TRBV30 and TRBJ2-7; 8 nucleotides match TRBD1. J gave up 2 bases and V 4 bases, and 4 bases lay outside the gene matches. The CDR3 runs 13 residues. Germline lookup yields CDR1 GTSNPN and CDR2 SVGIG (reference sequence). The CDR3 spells CAWNRDRTYEQYF. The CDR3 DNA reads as TGTGCCTGGAACCGGGACAGGACCTACGAGCAGTACTTC.

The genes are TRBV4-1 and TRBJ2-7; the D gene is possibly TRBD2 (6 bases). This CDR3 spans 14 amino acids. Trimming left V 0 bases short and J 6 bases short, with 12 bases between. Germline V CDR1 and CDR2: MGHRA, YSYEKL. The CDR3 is CASSQDWAGGEQYF. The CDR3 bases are TGCGCCAGCAGCCAAGATTGGGCCGGGGGCGAGCAGTACTTC.

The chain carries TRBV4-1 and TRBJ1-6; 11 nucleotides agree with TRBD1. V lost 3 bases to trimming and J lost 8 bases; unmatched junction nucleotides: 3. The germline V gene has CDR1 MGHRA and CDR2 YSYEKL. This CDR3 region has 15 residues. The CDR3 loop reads CASSQGQGVYSPLHF. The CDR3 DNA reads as TGCGCCAGCAGCCAGGGACAGGGGGTATATTCACCCCTCCACTTT.

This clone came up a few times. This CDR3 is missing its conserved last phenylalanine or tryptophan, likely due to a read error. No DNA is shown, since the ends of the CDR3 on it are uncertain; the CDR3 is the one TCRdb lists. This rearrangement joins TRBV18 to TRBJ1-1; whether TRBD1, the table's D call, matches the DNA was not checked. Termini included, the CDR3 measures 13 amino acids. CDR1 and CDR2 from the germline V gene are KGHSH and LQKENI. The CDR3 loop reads CASSSGGWQGSTS.

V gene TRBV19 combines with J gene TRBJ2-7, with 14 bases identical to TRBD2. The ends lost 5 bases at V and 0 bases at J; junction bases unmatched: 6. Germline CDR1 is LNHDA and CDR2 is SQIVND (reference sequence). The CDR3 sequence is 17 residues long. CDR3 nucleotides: TGTGCCAGTAGTCAGGGACTAGCGGGGGTCTACTCCTACGAGCAGTACTTC. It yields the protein CASSQGLAGVYSYEQYF.

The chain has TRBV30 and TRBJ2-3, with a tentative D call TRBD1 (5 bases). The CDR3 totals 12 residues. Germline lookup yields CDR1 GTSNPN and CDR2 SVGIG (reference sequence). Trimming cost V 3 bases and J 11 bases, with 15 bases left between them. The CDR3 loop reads CAWRNQLGVQYF. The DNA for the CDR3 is TGTGCCTGGAGAAACCAGCTAGGGGTGCAGTATTTT.

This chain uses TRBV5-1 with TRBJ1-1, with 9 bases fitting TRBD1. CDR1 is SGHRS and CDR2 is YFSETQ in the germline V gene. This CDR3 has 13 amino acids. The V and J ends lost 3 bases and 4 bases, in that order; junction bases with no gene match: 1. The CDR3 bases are TGCGCCAGCAGCTCGACAGGGGGCACTGAAGCTTTCTTT. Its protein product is CASSSTGGTEAFF.

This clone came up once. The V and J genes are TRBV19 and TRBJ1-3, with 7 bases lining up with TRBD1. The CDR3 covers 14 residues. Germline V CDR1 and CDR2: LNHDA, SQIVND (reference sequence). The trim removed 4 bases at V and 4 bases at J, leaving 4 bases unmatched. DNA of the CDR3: TGTGCCAGTAGTACCCAGGGGGACGGAAACACCATATATTTT. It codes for CASSTQGDGNTIYF.

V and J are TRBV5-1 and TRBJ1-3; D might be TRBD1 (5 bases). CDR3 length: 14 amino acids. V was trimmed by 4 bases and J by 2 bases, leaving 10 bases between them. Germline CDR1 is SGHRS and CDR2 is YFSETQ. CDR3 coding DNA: TGCGCCAGCAGCATCGCAGGGACTGGAAACACCATATATTTT. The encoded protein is CASSIAGTGNTIYF.

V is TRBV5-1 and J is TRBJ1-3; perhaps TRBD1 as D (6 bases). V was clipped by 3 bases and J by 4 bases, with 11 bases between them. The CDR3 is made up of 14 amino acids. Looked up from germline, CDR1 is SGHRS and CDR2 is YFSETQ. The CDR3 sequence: CASSSQGVGNTIYF. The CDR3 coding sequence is TGCGCCAGCAGCTCACAGGGTGTCGGAAACACCATATATTTT.

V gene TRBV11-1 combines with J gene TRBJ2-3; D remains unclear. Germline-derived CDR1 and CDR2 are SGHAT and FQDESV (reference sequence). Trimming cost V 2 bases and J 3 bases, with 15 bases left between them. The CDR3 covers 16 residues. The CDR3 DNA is TGTGCCAGCAGCTTAACCCCCGTCGGGTCAACAGATACGCAGTATTTT. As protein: CASSLTPVGSTDTQYF.

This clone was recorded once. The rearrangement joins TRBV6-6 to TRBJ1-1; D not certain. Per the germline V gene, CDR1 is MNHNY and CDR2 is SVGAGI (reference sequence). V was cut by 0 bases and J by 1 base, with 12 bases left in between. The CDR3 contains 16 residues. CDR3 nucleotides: TGTGCCAGCAGTTACTCGGGCATGAACCCGAACACTGAAGCTTTCTTT. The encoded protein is CASSYSGMNPNTEAFF.

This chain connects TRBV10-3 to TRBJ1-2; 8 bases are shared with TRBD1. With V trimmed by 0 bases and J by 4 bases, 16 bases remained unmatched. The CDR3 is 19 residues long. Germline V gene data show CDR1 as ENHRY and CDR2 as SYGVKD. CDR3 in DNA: TGTGCCATCAGTGAGTCAGGTGGACAGGGTCGAGCCATCGGCTATGGCTACACCTTC. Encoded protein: CAISESGGQGRAIGYGYTF.

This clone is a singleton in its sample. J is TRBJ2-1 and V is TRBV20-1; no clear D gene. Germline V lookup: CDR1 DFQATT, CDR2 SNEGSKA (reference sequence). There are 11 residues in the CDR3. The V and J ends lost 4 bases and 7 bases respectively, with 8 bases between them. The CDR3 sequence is CSATMRNEQFF. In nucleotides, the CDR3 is TGCAGTGCTACGATGAGGAATGAGCAGTTCTTC.

The DNA for the CDR3 is TGTGCCAGCTCACCAACGGGACTAGCCAACGAGCAGTACTTC. This codes for CASSPTGLANEQYF. The chain carries TRBV18 and TRBJ2-7; 9 nucleotides match TRBD2. After removal of 2 bases from V and 5 bases from J, the junction contained 4 bases not matched to a gene. The germline CDR1 and CDR2 sequences are KGHSH and LQKENI. The CDR3 extends over 14 amino acids. The whole variable domain, remainder taken from reference TRBV18 and TRBJ2-7, is NAGVMQNPRHLVRRRGQEARLRCSPMKGHSHVYWYRQLPEEGLKFMVYLQKENIIDESGMPKERFSAEFPKEGPSILRIQQVVRGDSAAYFCASSPTGLANEQYFGPGTRLTVT.

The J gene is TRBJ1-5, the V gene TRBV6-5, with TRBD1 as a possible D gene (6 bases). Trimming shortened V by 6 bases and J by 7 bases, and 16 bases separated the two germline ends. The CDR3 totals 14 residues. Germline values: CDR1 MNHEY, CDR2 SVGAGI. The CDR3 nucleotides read TGTGCCAGCAGATTCAGGGGTATAGGGCAGCCCCAGCATTTT. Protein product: CASRFRGIGQPQHF.

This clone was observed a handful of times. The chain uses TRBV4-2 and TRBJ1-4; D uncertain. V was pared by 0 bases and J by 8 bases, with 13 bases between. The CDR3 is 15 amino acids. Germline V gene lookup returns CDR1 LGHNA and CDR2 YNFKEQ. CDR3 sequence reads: CASSQEPGSGEKLFF. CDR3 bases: TGTGCCAGCAGCCAAGAACCGGGGAGCGGGGAAAAACTGTTTTTT.

CDR3 DNA sequence: TGTGCCAGTAGGCGGGACGGAGTTGCAACTAATGAAAAACTGTTTTTT. Translated: CASRRDGVATNEKLFF. The chain is built from TRBV19 and TRBJ1-4; a weak D match, TRBD1 (5 bases). Trimming took off 6 bases at V and 0 bases at J, with 14 bases between the two ends. This CDR3 has 16 amino acids. The germline V gene encodes CDR1 LNHDA and CDR2 SQIVND (reference sequence).

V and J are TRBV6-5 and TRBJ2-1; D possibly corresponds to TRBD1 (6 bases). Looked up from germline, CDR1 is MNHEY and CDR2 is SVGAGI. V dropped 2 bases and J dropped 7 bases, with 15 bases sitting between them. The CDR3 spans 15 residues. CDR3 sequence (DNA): TGTGCCAGCAGTTACCGCGGGTTTCAGGGGAATGAGCAGTTCTTC. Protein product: CASSYRGFQGNEQFF.

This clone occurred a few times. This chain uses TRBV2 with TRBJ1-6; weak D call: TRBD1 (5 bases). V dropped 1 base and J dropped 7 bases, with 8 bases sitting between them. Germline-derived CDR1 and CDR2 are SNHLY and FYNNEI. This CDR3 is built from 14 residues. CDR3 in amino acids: CASSEGRGNSPLHF. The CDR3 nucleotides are TGTGCCAGCAGTGAAGGACGGGGGAATTCACCCCTCCACTTT.